A selection of T cell receptor beta chains follows, all from one sample in a study of blood T cell repertoires in COVID-19. TCRdb's table, derived via immunoSEQ multiplex PCR, lists solely in-frame clones and lacks some. Of some 220,000 clones detected, around 86% appear once; the ten largest clones hold around 3.8%. Sequencing was done on a sample of PBMCs or T cells enriched from blood (not recorded which). These receptors all come from a woman aged 40 to 50 with acute COVID-19. The CDR3 runs from the conserved cysteine through the conserved F or W. The D gene is left open where the match is weak. Part of the rows lack a size; the others show once, few, many or a class for expanded clones.

d_gene | j_gene | v_gene | abundance | CDR3nt | CDR3aa
NA | TRBJ1-1 | TRBV6-1 | many | TGTGCCAGCAGTGTCGCCGGCGCCTTTACAGTGAACACTGAAGCTTTCTTT | CASSVAGAFTVNTEAFF
TRBD1 | TRBJ1-1 | TRBV19 | NA | TGTGCCAGTAGTGCAATTACAGGGGTGGGGACTGAAGCTTTCTTT | CASSAITGVGTEAFF
NA | TRBJ1-1 | TRBV29-1 | few | TGCAGCGTTCGGGAGAACACTGAAGCTTTCTTT | CSVRENTEAFF
TRBD1 | TRBJ2-2 | TRBV5-1 | NA | TGCGCCAGCAGCGTCTTAACAGGGGTGAAAAACACCGGGGAGCTGTTTTTT | CASSVLTGVKNTGELFF
TRBD2 | TRBJ2-3 | TRBV9 | NA | TGTGCCAGCAGCTCCCGGACTAGCGGGTCGTTTGATACGCAGTATTTT | CASSSRTSGSFDTQYF
NA | TRBJ2-1 | TRBV30 | NA | TGTGCCTGGAGTGCCGGGTCAGCTAATGAGCAGTTCTTC | CAWSAGSANEQFF
TRBD1 | TRBJ1-2 | TRBV29-1 | NA | TGCAGCGGTCAGACAGGGGATTTTGGAGGCTACACCTTC | CSGQTGDFGGYTF
NA | TRBJ1-1 | TRBV5-5 | NA | TGTGCCAGCAGCTTGCAGGAATTCGAGACTGAAGCTTTCTTT | CASSLQEFETEAFF
NA | TRBJ1-2 | TRBV7-9 | NA | TGTGCCAGCAGCACAGCGGGGTACGGCTACACCTTC | CASSTAGYGYTF
TRBD1 | TRBJ2-1 | TRBV7-3 | NA | TGTGCCAGCAGCGAAGGGACAGGGCCCTACAATGAGCAGTTCTTC | CASSEGTGPYNEQFF
NA | TRBJ1-3 | TRBV24-1 | NA | TGTGCCACCAGTGATCGGGGCTCTGGAAACACCATATATTTT | CATSDRGSGNTIYF
NA | TRBJ1-1 | TRBV7-9 | NA | TGTGCCAGCAGCTTCACCGGGGGGAACACTGAAGCTTTCTTT | CASSFTGGNTEAFF
NA | TRBJ2-1 | TRBV6-4 | NA | TGTGCCAGCAGTGTGTCGTCTCTTAATGAGCAGTTCTTC | CASSVSSLNEQFF
NA | TRBJ1-1 | TRBV4-1 | NA | TGCGCCAGCAGCCAAAGGGGGAACACTGAAGCTTTCTTT | CASSQRGNTEAFF
TRBD1 | TRBJ2-5 | TRBV7-9 | NA | TGTGCCAGCAGCTTTGCGGACAGGGTAGGGGAGACCCAGTACTTC | CASSFADRVGETQYF
NA | TRBJ2-1 | TRBV9 | NA | TGTGCCAGCGGGCAGGGGGGTCCCCACAATGAGCAGTTCTTC | CASGQGGPHNEQFF
NA | TRBJ1-5 | TRBV27 | NA | TGTGCCAGCAGTTTATACAGGGATCAGCCCCAGCATTTT | CASSLYRDQPQHF
TRBD2 | TRBJ2-3 | TRBV5-1 | NA | TGCGCCAGCAGCTTGGTTTTAGCGGGGGGGCTGGAAGATACGCAGTATTTT | CASSLVLAGGLEDTQYF
TRBD1 | TRBJ1-5 | TRBV28 | NA | TGTGCCAGCAGTTCCCCATCAGGGGGCAAGCCCCAGCATTTT | CASSSPSGGKPQHF
TRBD1 | TRBJ2-5 | TRBV24-1 | NA | TGTGCCACCAGTGAAACGGCGACAGGGCAAGAGACCCAGTACTTC | CATSETATGQETQYF
NA | TRBJ2-3 | TRBV6-6 | NA | TGTGCCAGCACCACAGGCGGGGAGAGCACAGATACGCAGTATTTT | CASTTGGESTDTQYF
NA | TRBJ1-3 | TRBV5-1 | NA | TGCGCCAGCAGCTTGGAGGGGGTTAGATCTGGAAACACCATATATTTT | CASSLEGVRSGNTIYF
NA | TRBJ1-2 | TRBV18 | NA | TGTGCCAGCTCACCAAACCCGACGGGAAGTTATGGCTACACCTTC | CASSPNPTGSYGYTF
TRBD1 | TRBJ1-1 | TRBV29-1 | once | TGCAGCGTCGAGGACAGGGGGGACACTGAAGCTTTCTTT | CSVEDRGDTEAFF
TRBD2 | TRBJ2-5 | TRBV3-1/TRBV3-2 | once | TGTGCCAGCAGCCGGGCAAGGGGGACTAGCGGGGGAATTAAAGAGACCCAGTACTTC | CASSRARGTSGGIKETQYF
NA | TRBJ1-1 | TRBV18 | NA | TGTGCCAGCTCCTCTTACACTGAAGCTTTCTTT | CASSSYTEAFF
TRBD1 | TRBJ2-3 | TRBV6-1 | NA | TGTGCCAGCAGTGAGGGCAGGGGGACAGGCACAGATACGCAGTATTTT | CASSEGRGTGTDTQYF
NA | TRBJ1-5 | TRBV24-1 | NA | TGTGCCACCAGTGATACACCAGGGCAGCCCCAGCATTTT | CATSDTPGQPQHF
NA | TRBJ1-1 | TRBV7-8 | NA | TGTGCCAGCAGCTTAGTGGTGGGAGGCGCTGAAGCTTTCTTT | CASSLVVGGAEAFF
TRBD1 | TRBJ1-4 | TRBV7-2 | NA | TGTGCCAGCACCCTACGGGAGGGACAGCCCACAATTGGTGAAAAACTGTTTTTT | CASTLREGQPTIGEKLFF
TRBD2 | TRBJ2-3 | TRBV7-3 | NA | TGTGCCAGCAGCTTAACAGCCAGAAGCGGGGGCTCCACAGATACGCAGTATTTT | CASSLTARSGGSTDTQYF
NA | TRBJ2-1 | TRBV10-3 | NA | TGTGCCATCAGTGCTAGGCTAGCGCCCTACAATGAGCAGTTCTTC | CAISARLAPYNEQFF
TRBD2 | TRBJ2-5 | TRBV15 | NA | TGTGCCACCAGCAGAGATAGGAGGCTAGCGGGGGTCCAAGAGACCCAGTACTTC | CATSRDRRLAGVQETQYF
NA | TRBJ1-2 | TRBV2 | NA | TGTGCCAGCAGTGAAGAGGCAGGGGCGGGCTATGGCTACACCTTC | CASSEEAGAGYGYTF
TRBD2 | TRBJ2-5 | TRBV7-8 | NA | TGTGCCAGCAGCTTAGTGGCGGGGGGGGAGACCCAGTACTTC | CASSLVAGGETQYF
NA | TRBJ2-2 | TRBV15 | once | TGTGCCACCGGCCGGGGGGCCGGGAACACCGGGGAGCTGTTTTTT | CATGRGAGNTGELFF
NA | TRBJ1-1 | TRBV27 | NA | TGTGCCAGCAGTGGGGGGATCTGGACTGAAGCTTTCTTT | CASSGGIWTEAFF